This TCR beta chain is drawn from a study of OX40 agonist ivuxolimab in advanced cancers. Assay used: immunoSEQ multiplex PCR; TCRdb lists only in-frame clones, some missing. Found here are over 150,000 clones, 94% of them singletons; the top ten hold around 0.33%. This material consisted of CD4+ or CD8+ T cells sorted from blood, taken in a trial of the OX40 agonist ivuxolimab. The clonotype comes from an adult with an advanced solid tumor such as melanoma, head and neck, liver or kidney cancer.

CDR3 sequence (DNA): TGTGCCAGCAGCCCGCTAGCGCTTCCGGAGACCCAGTACTTC. Its protein product is CASSPLALPETQYF. The rearrangement links TRBV7-2 to TRBJ2-5; possibly TRBD2 for D (6 bases). Germline V gene sequence: CDR1 SGHTA, CDR2 FQGNSA. V dropped 5 bases and J dropped 5 bases, with 15 bases sitting between them. This CDR3 has 14 residues.